These 3 T cell receptor beta chains came from one sample sequenced in a study of blood T cell repertoires in COVID-19. The data were produced by immunoSEQ multiplex PCR, yet TCRdb's version contains in-frame clones alone and is incomplete. The top ten hold around 12% of the sample, which has around 300,000 clones, about 86% seen once. The specimen was peripheral blood. The source is a woman in her 70s with COVID-19, enrolled during active disease.

This chain connects TRBV5-6 to TRBJ1-2; a possible D gene is TRBD1 (5 bases). Germline values: CDR1 SGHDT, CDR2 YYEEEE. The CDR3 runs 14 residues. Trimming left V 6 bases short and J 4 bases short, with 16 bases between. CDR3 bases: TGTGCCAGCACCACGGCCTCGGGGGGCTATGGCTACACCTTC. This translates into CASTTASGGYGYTF.

The V and J genes are TRBV6-6 and TRBJ1-6; D gene unclear. Germline values: CDR1 MNHNY, CDR2 SVGAGI (reference sequence). V was shortened by 8 bases and J by 0 bases, with 11 bases between the two germline ends. The CDR3 is 15 amino acids. This CDR3 is CASSARLSYNSPLHF. The DNA of the CDR3 is TGTGCCAGCTCGGCGAGACTCTCCTATAATTCACCCCTCCACTTT.

The CDR3 DNA follows: TGTGCCAGCTCACCATTCACCCCACAAATCTGGGGGGAAGGTATGAACACTGAAGCTTTCTTT. Its protein is CASSPFTPQIWGEGMNTEAFF. This chain uses TRBV18 with TRBJ1-1; D is possibly TRBD1 (5 bases). Per germline, CDR1 KGHSH and CDR2 LQKENI. This CDR3 is 21 amino acids long. With 2 bases removed from V and 0 bases from J, the gap between germline ends came to 28 bases.